Listed here are 11 T cell receptor beta chains from one sample, sequenced in a study of TIL therapy for anti-PD-1-resistant metastatic lung cancer. The immunoSEQ assay was v3. TCRdb keeps only in-frame clones here, not all; method: immunoSEQ multiplex PCR. Altogether around 15,000 clones are present, about 68% being singletons, with the ten largest covering around 33%. Indicated time point: pre-treatment sample, taken before nivolumab and TIL therapy. The specimen comprised blood, sampled at baseline. These receptors were collected from a person between 30 and 79 years old with non-small cell lung cancer.

V is TRBV11-3 and J is TRBJ2-2, with TRBD1 identical over 8 bases. Per germline, CDR1 SGHNT and CDR2 YENEEA. V trimming: 10 bases; J trimming: 0 bases; junction bases outside the gene matches: 10. The CDR3 consists of 16 residues. The CDR3 region is CATNLRQGTNTGELFF. The CDR3 nucleotides read TGTGCCACCAACCTCCGACAGGGGACGAACACCGGGGAGCTGTTTTTT.

The J gene is TRBJ2-3, the V gene TRBV7-2, with TRBD2 matching over 8 bases. The length of the CDR3 is 13 residues. J lost 4 bases, V lost 10 bases, and 7 bases had no gene match. Germline loops: CDR1 SGHTA, CDR2 FQGNSA. CDR3 in amino acids: CAKASGSSDTQYF. The DNA for the CDR3 is TGTGCCAAAGCGAGCGGGAGCTCAGATACGCAGTATTTT.

The genes are TRBV7-2 and TRBJ1-3; D not resolved. This CDR3 has 15 residues. Germline assignment: CDR1 SGHTA and CDR2 FQGNSA. V shed 7 bases and J shed 0 bases, with 13 bases lying between them. As DNA, the CDR3 is TGTGCCAGCACCCTCACCGGTGCCTCTGGAAACACCATATATTTT. Its protein is CASTLTGASGNTIYF.

The chain couples TRBV5-4 to TRBJ1-2; TRBD1 matches 8 bases. V trimming: 6 bases; J trimming: 8 bases; junction bases outside the gene matches: 12. The germline V gene encodes CDR1 SGHNT and CDR2 YYREEE (reference sequence). The CDR3 extends over 14 amino acids. CDR3 in DNA: TGTGCCAGCACCATTAACAGGGGGGTAGACGGCTACACCTTC. Its translation is CASTINRGVDGYTF.

The genes are TRBV11-3 and TRBJ2-5; 12 nucleotides align to TRBD2. Germline CDR1 is SGHNT and CDR2 is YENEEA. V dropped 5 bases and J dropped 1; count of bases not matched to a gene: 5. There are 16 residues in the CDR3. The CDR3 DNA reads as TGTGCCAGCAGCCAACTAGCGGGGGGAATCCAAGAGACCCAGTACTTC. Translated: CASSQLAGGIQETQYF.

Comments on this clone: A junction end diverges from the germline sequence, so it may reflect a read error. CDR3 DNA sequence: TGTGCTAGCAGCTTAGAGGGGGGGCCAGATACGCAGTATTTT. Translating gives CASSLEGGPDTQYF. The V call is TRBV7-7, the J call TRBJ2-3; D is possibly TRBD2 (7 bases). The CDR3 length is 14 residues. The germline CDR1 and CDR2 sequences are SSHAT and FNYEAQ (reference sequence).

This clone has only one observation. The rearrangement joins TRBV5-1 to TRBJ2-1; D is perhaps TRBD1 or TRBD2 (5 bases each). The germline V gene has CDR1 SGHRS and CDR2 YFSETQ. The CDR3 extends over 14 amino acids. The V end lost 0 bases, the J end lost 12 bases, and 16 bases lay between the germline ends. CDR3 region: CASSLEGTTMGQFF. The CDR3 coding sequence is TGCGCCAGCAGCTTGGAAGGGACCACGATGGGGCAGTTCTTC.

The genes are TRBV7-9 and TRBJ2-5; 7 nucleotides line up with TRBD1. CDR3 length: 15 residues. V dropped 5 bases and J dropped 0; count of bases not matched to a gene: 6. The germline V gene has CDR1 SEHNR and CDR2 FQNEAQ (reference sequence). The CDR3 bases are TGTGCCAGCAGCGCCAGGGGGTTCTACCAAGAGACCCAGTACTTC. It is translated as CASSARGFYQETQYF.

DNA of the CDR3: TGTGCCAGCAGTTCCAACAGGGAGGCTGGAAACACCATATATTTT. Its translation: CASSSNREAGNTIYF. The V call is TRBV6-5, the J call TRBJ1-3, with a tentative D call TRBD1 (6 bases). Trimming pared 4 bases from V and 2 bases from J, leaving 12 bases between. CDR1 MNHEY and CDR2 SVGAGI come from the germline V gene. The CDR3 is made up of 15 amino acids.

For the CDR3, the DNA is TGTGCCAGCAGGGACAGGCGCCAAGAGACCCAGTACTTC. This translates into CASRDRRQETQYF. V and J are TRBV7-9 and TRBJ2-5, with 7 nucleotides matching TRBD1. The V gene end was trimmed by 6 bases and the J gene end by 1 base; junction bases not matched to a gene: 2. The CDR3 totals 13 residues. Germline V gene sequence: CDR1 SEHNR, CDR2 FQNEAQ (reference sequence).

This clone appeared a single time. The V and J genes are TRBV28 and TRBJ1-2; D ambiguous. Germline-derived CDR1 and CDR2 are MDHEN and SYDVKM. The CDR3 extends over 13 amino acids. Trimming took 2 bases from V and 10 from J, leaving 14 bases between them. CDR3 in DNA: TGTGCCAGCAGTTTAGGATTGGCAGGACCCTACACCTTC. It codes for CASSLGLAGPYTF.